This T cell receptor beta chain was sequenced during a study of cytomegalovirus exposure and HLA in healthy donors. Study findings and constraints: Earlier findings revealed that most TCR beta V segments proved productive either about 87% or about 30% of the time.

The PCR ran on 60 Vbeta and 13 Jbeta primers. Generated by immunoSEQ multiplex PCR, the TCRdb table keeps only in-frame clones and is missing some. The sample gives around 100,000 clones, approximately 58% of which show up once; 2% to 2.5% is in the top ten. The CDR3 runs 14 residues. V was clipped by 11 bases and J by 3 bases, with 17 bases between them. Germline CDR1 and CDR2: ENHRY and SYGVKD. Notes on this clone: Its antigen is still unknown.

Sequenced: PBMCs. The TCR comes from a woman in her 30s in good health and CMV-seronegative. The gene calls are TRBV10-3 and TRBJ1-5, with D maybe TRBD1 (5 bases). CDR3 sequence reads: CAARREGDNQPQHF. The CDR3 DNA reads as TGTGCCGCCCGCAGGGAAGGGGACAATCAGCCCCAGCATTTT.